These 26 T cell receptor beta chains were sequenced from one sample in a study of cytomegalovirus exposure and HLA in healthy donors. Method: immunoSEQ multiplex PCR; TCRdb's copy keeps in-frame clones and lacks some. The table records some 190,000 clones, around 88% of them present only once. The specimen was PBMCs. The source of these receptors is a woman aged 18-30 years in good health and CMV-seronegative.

This clone was found a few times. The chain couples TRBV19 to TRBJ1-1, with a weak D call TRBD1 (5 bases). This CDR3 comprises 12 residues. Germline V gives CDR1 LNHDA, CDR2 SQIVND (reference sequence). V was clipped by 3 bases and J by 11 bases, with 13 bases between them. CDR3 region: CASSIGGTFAFF. The CDR3 DNA reads TGTGCCAGTAGTATCGGCGGGACGTTCGCTTTCTTT.

This clone has more than one count but fewer than ten. This chain uses TRBV2 with TRBJ2-7; maybe TRBD2 (7 bases). Looked up from germline, CDR1 is SNHLY and CDR2 is FYNNEI. The CDR3 runs to 16 residues. Trimming removed 3 bases at V and 4 bases at J, with 19 bases between. CDR3 amino acids: CASSEARRGPFYEQYF. The CDR3, as DNA: TGTGCCAGCAGTGAGGCTAGGCGGGGGCCTTTTTACGAGCAGTACTTC.

The chain carries TRBV4-2 and TRBJ2-3; possibly TRBD1 for D (5 bases). Between the trimmed V and J ends, which lost 4 bases and 5 bases, there was a span of 19 bases. This CDR3 spans 16 amino acids. CDR1 is LGHNA, CDR2 YNFKEQ, per germline. CDR3 in DNA: TGTGCCAGCAGCCTCCAAGGGCAGTGGGGCAGAGATACGCAGTATTTT. Translation: CASSLQGQWGRDTQYF.

This chain uses TRBV28 with TRBJ2-3; tentative D call: TRBD1 (8 bases). The ends were cut back, 7 bases at V and 6 bases at J, with 29 bases in the middle. CDR3 size: 18 residues. CDR1 is MDHEN and CDR2 is SYDVKM in the germline V gene. CDR3 bases: TGTGCCAGCAATCTCCCTCTACAGGGGGAGGGTATTATGGATACGCAGTATTTT. Its translation: CASNLPLQGEGIMDTQYF.

The rearrangement uses TRBV6-6 and TRBJ1-3; maybe TRBD1 (6 bases). CDR3 size: 14 residues. Trimming cost V 6 bases and J 4 bases, with 13 bases left between them. Germline CDR1 reads MNHNY; CDR2 reads SVGAGI (reference sequence). In DNA form, the CDR3 reads TGTGCCAGCAGCCCCACAGGGAAGGGAAACACCATATATTTT. Protein product: CASSPTGKGNTIYF.

The rearrangement uses TRBV15 and TRBJ1-5, with D possibly matching TRBD1 (5 bases). The CDR3 sequence is 14 residues long. Trimming left V 0 bases short and J 5 bases short, with 8 bases between. Germline CDR1 is LNHNV and CDR2 is YYDKDF (reference sequence). This CDR3 is CATSRDTGYQPQHF. The CDR3 DNA follows: TGTGCCACCAGCAGAGACACAGGATATCAGCCCCAGCATTTT. Full variable domain (remainder filled in from reference TRBV15 and TRBJ1-5): DAMVIQNPRYQVTQFGKPVTLSCSQTLNHNVMYWYQQKSSQAPKLLFHYYDKDFNNEADTPDNFQSRRPNTSFCFLDIRSPGLGDTAMYLCATSRDTGYQPQHFGDGTRLSIL.

CDR3 sequence reads: CASRIGMTGGTEAFF. For the CDR3, the DNA is TGTGCCAGCAGGATCGGAATGACAGGGGGCACTGAAGCTTTCTTT. The chain links TRBV27 to TRBJ1-1; 9 nucleotides line up with TRBD1. The ends lost 6 bases at V and 4 bases at J; junction bases unmatched: 9. CDR3 length: 15 amino acids. Looked up from germline, CDR1 is MNHEY and CDR2 is SMNVEV (reference sequence).

The rearrangement links TRBV4-2 to TRBJ1-3; no clear D gene. Per the germline V gene, CDR1 is LGHNA and CDR2 is YNFKEQ. V was cut by 0 bases and J by 4 bases, with 16 bases left in between. The CDR3 covers 17 residues. The CDR3 DNA reads as TGTGCCAGCAGCCAAGACCTCTCTTTGGCGGGAGGAAACACCATATATTTT. It is translated as CASSQDLSLAGGNTIYF.

The chain carries TRBV5-1 and TRBJ1-2, with D perhaps TRBD1 (5 bases). Germline lookup yields CDR1 SGHRS and CDR2 YFSETQ. The CDR3 extends over 14 amino acids. V was cut by 3 bases and J by 1 base, with 10 bases left in between. CDR3 sequence reads: CASSSTQGNYGYTF. Here the CDR3 DNA reads TGCGCCAGCAGCTCAACTCAGGGTAACTATGGCTACACCTTC.

The V call is TRBV7-2, the J call TRBJ2-7; 10 nucleotides align to TRBD1. The ends lost 3 bases at V and 3 bases at J; junction bases unmatched: 5. Germline V gene sequence: CDR1 SGHTA, CDR2 FQGNSA. The CDR3 sequence is 15 residues long. CDR3 residues: CASSLGTGALYEQYF. CDR3 coding DNA: TGTGCCAGCAGCTTGGGGACAGGGGCCCTCTACGAGCAGTACTTC.

The chain carries TRBV12-5 and TRBJ2-7; D might be TRBD1 (6 bases). This CDR3 has 12 residues. V was clipped by 9 bases and J by 3 bases, with 12 bases between them. CDR1 and CDR2 (germline): LGHNT, FRNRAP. CDR3 bases: TGTGCTAGCGTAGGGGGTATCTACGAGCAGTACTTC. Protein: CASVGGIYEQYF.

This clone was recorded only once. V and J are TRBV27 and TRBJ1-5; 10 bases line up with TRBD1. In germline, CDR1 is MNHEY, CDR2 SMNVEV (reference sequence). The V segment lost 10 bases and the J segment 1 base; nucleotides outside the gene matches: 4. This CDR3 is built from 14 residues. CDR3 sequence: CATRQGASNQPQHF. The CDR3 DNA reads as TGTGCCACCAGACAGGGGGCAAGCAATCAGCCCCAGCATTTT.

The chain links TRBV6-5 to TRBJ2-2; no definite D call. The CDR3 spans 13 residues. V shed 2 bases and J shed 6 bases, with 7 bases lying between them. CDR1 and CDR2 from the germline V gene are MNHEY and SVGAGI. Written as DNA, the CDR3 is TGTGCCAGCAGTTACGGAGAGGCCGGGGAGCTGTTTTTT. It encodes CASSYGEAGELFF.

The J gene is TRBJ2-6, the V gene TRBV28; maybe TRBD1 (5 bases). The ends were cut back, 8 bases at V and 2 bases at J, with 16 bases in the middle. Per germline, CDR1 MDHEN and CDR2 SYDVKM. The CDR3 sequence is 16 residues long. The CDR3 sequence: CASGGRDKAGANVLTF. In DNA form, the CDR3 reads TGTGCCAGCGGCGGCAGGGATAAGGCTGGGGCCAACGTCCTGACTTTC.

This rearrangement joins TRBV5-1 to TRBJ2-5, with 9 nucleotides matching TRBD1. This CDR3 has 17 residues. Germline CDR1 and CDR2: SGHRS and YFSETQ. The V and J ends lost 1 base and 4 bases, in that order; junction bases with no gene match: 11. CDR3 coding DNA: TGCGCCAGCAGCTTGAGACCGGGACAGGGTTTATTAGAGACCCAGTACTTC. Protein sequence: CASSLRPGQGLLETQYF.

The rearrangement links TRBV4-2 to TRBJ2-5, with D tentatively TRBD2 (5 bases). The V gene lost 0 bases and the J gene lost 14 bases, with 13 bases spanning the gap. CDR1 LGHNA and CDR2 YNFKEQ come from the germline V gene. This CDR3 comprises 12 residues. The CDR3 nucleotides are TGTGCCAGCAGCCAAGATGGGAGAGAAAGCTACTTC. It yields the protein CASSQDGRESYF.

This clone was found once. V and J are TRBV19 and TRBJ1-2, with a weak D call TRBD1 (5 bases). The germline CDR1 and CDR2 sequences are LNHDA and SQIVND (reference sequence). V lost 3 bases to trimming and J lost 4 bases, with 9 bases between them. CDR3 length equals 13 residues. The CDR3 DNA reads as TGTGCCAGTAGTATGGGGGGTGTCTATGGCTACACCTTC. Protein product: CASSMGGVYGYTF.

The chain joins TRBV5-1 to TRBJ1-1; 7 nucleotides agree with TRBD1. Per the germline V gene, CDR1 is SGHRS and CDR2 is YFSETQ. The CDR3 sequence is 14 residues long. V was clipped by 1 base and J by 6 bases; unmatched bases: 6. DNA for the CDR3: TGCGCCAGCAGCTTGCTACAGGGGACGGCTGAAGCTTTCTTT. It codes for CASSLLQGTAEAFF.

The J gene is TRBJ2-2, the V gene TRBV5-4, with TRBD2 identical over 8 bases. There are 15 residues in the CDR3. V lost 4 bases, J lost 0 bases, and 2 bases stayed unmatched. Germline assignment: CDR1 SGHNT and CDR2 YYREEE (reference sequence). The CDR3 loop reads CASSVGGANTGELFF. DNA for the CDR3: TGTGCCAGCAGCGTCGGGGGGGCGAACACCGGGGAGCTGTTTTTT.

The chain is built from TRBV5-3 and TRBJ1-5; the D gene is possibly TRBD1 (5 bases). TRBV5-3 belongs to the ORF category, with a function that is uncertain. V was trimmed by 0 bases and J by 6 bases, leaving 16 bases between them. The CDR3 is 16 amino acids. CDR3 nucleotides: TGTGCCAGAAGCTTGGAAGGGACTAGGGTGATTCAGCCCCAGCATTTT. This translates into CARSLEGTRVIQPQHF.

CDR3 sequence reads: CASRGTGRSYGYTF. The CDR3 nucleotides read TGTGCCAGCAGGGGGACAGGGAGGTCCTATGGCTACACCTTC. This chain connects TRBV27 to TRBJ1-2, with 9 positions matching TRBD1. Germline V gene sequence: CDR1 MNHEY, CDR2 SMNVEV (reference sequence). The CDR3 runs to 14 residues. V trimming: 6 bases; J trimming: 4 bases; junction bases outside the gene matches: 6.

The chain carries TRBV30 and TRBJ1-3; no definite D call. Germline lookup yields CDR1 GTSNPN and CDR2 SVGIG (reference sequence). V was shortened by 0 bases and J by 4 bases, with 16 bases between the two germline ends. CDR3 size: 16 residues. The CDR3 reads CAWSVRMAVPGNTIYF. The CDR3 DNA is TGTGCCTGGAGTGTACGCATGGCAGTGCCCGGAAACACCATATATTTT.

V usage is TRBV6-5 and J usage is TRBJ1-5, with 8 bases matching TRBD1. The CDR3 has 15 amino acids. CDR1 and CDR2 (germline): MNHEY, SVGAGI. Trimming at V came to 9 bases and at J to 11 bases, leaving 18 bases not matched to a gene. CDR3 sequence: CASRPGTGVSRAQHF. DNA of the CDR3: TGTGCCAGTCGACCCGGGACAGGAGTTTCCCGGGCCCAGCATTTT.

J is TRBJ2-7 and V is TRBV7-9, with 9 bases identical to TRBD1. The CDR3 contains 14 residues. In germline, CDR1 is SEHNR, CDR2 FQNEAQ (reference sequence). Trimming cost V 4 bases and J 6 bases; bases outside gene matches: 7. The CDR3 sequence is CASSSRTGVGEQYF. CDR3 nucleotides: TGTGCCAGCAGCTCTCGGACAGGGGTAGGCGAGCAGTACTTC. Looking up the rest from reference TRBV7-9 and TRBJ2-7 gives the full variable domain: DTGVSQNPRHKITKRGQNVTFRCDPISEHNRLYWYRQTLGQGPEFLTYFQNEAQLEKSRLLSDRFSAERPKGSFSTLEIQRTEQGDSAMYLCASSSRTGVGEQYFGPGTRLTVT.

This CDR3 is CASSSGGYSTEAFF. CDR3 nucleotides: TGTGCCAGCAGCTCAGGGGGGTATAGTACTGAAGCTTTCTTT. The chain couples TRBV5-4 to TRBJ1-1; TRBD1 matches at 7 bases. V was clipped by 3 bases and J by 5 bases; unmatched bases: 7. The CDR3 has 14 amino acids. Germline CDR1 reads SGHNT; CDR2 reads YYREEE (reference sequence).

The chain couples TRBV18 to TRBJ1-6; tentatively, D is TRBD1 (6 bases). The CDR3 runs to 15 residues. V was trimmed by 3 bases and J by 5 bases, leaving 11 bases between them. Looked up from germline, CDR1 is KGHSH and CDR2 is LQKENI. DNA for the CDR3: TGTGCCAGCTCACCGGGCAGGGGAGATAATTCACCCCTCCACTTT. Its translation: CASSPGRGDNSPLHF.